The T cell receptor (beta chain) described here comes from a study of cytotoxic CD8 clonotypes in ibrutinib-treated CLL. In the study overall: Some 10 relapsed/refractory, approximately 15 treatment-naive; some 18 IGHV unmutated.

Notes on the study in general: The clonality rise at ibrutinib response reflected private clonotype expansion. Increased clonality at ibrutinib response gave way to a return toward baseline at progression. Sampling time points were not equivalent between sustained-remission and progressing patients.

CDR1 and CDR2 (germline): DFQATT, SNEGSKA (reference sequence). The CDR3 has 11 residues. V was trimmed by 3 bases and J by 11 bases, leaving 11 bases between them. TCRdb's table, derived via immunoSEQ multiplex PCR, lists solely in-frame clones and lacks some. Here the sample spans hundreds of thousands of clones, roughly 70% being singletons. On this clone itself: Its target is unknown.

The starting material was PBMCs, obtained after 24 months of ibrutinib treatment. V gene TRBV20-1 combines with J gene TRBJ1-5; TRBD1 might be the D (5 bases). This TCR came from a human donor with chronic lymphocytic leukemia. The CDR3: CSASVGGAQHF. The CDR3 region has the DNA TGCAGTGCTAGTGTCGGGGGGGCCCAGCATTTT.